What follows are 8 T cell receptor beta chains derived from one specimen sequenced in a study of vaccination and CD4 T cells after COVID-19. Sequencing of DNA taken from cultured CD4+ T cells relied on the Oncomine TCR Beta short-read assay. TCRdb re-derived calls from the PCR reads in MiXCR, one entry per CDR3 protein. Of about 18,000 distinct CDR3 sequences listed, about two fifths were seen once; the top ten hold approximately 6.6%. Treatment meaning: roughly ten-day PBMC culture with coronavirus spike peptide pools or control peptides (ViraFEST assay). Antigens for these TCRs are unknown. The source was CD4+ T cells from blood, cultured in vitro, collected after SARS-CoV-2 vaccination. All receptors come from a human donor who had recovered from COVID-19.

In this sample, this clonotype turned up a few times. The chain links TRBV20-1 to TRBJ2-1, with 11 positions matching TRBD2. The CDR3 totals 14 residues. V gave up 5 bases and J gave up 7 bases; unmatched junction bases: 7. The V gene's germline CDR1 is DFQATT and CDR2 SNEGSKA (reference sequence). The CDR3 DNA reads as TGCAGTGCTGGGATAGCGGGGGGGCGTAATGAGCAGTTCTTC. Encoded protein: CSAGIAGGRNEQFF.

This clonotype was observed a few times. The chain is built from TRBV7-3 and TRBJ1-1; tentatively, D is TRBD1 (6 bases). Germline CDR1 SGHTA, CDR2 FQGTGA. CDR3 length equals 14 residues. V shed 5 bases and J shed 5 bases, with 15 bases lying between them. Here the CDR3 reads CASSPTGGRTEAFF. Written as DNA, the CDR3 is TGTGCCAGCAGCCCTACGGGGGGCAGGACTGAAGCTTTCTTT.

This clonotype was seen more than once but under ten times. The chain links TRBV19 to TRBJ1-5, with TRBD1 matching 7 bases. This CDR3 spans 15 amino acids. Germline trimming cut 5 bases from V and 2 bases from J; bases unmatched to any gene: 6. The germline V gene has CDR1 LNHDA and CDR2 SQIVND (reference sequence). CDR3 DNA: TGTGCCAGTAGTGTATCAGGGGGTGGCAATCAGCCCCAGCATTTT. Protein product: CASSVSGGGNQPQHF. The full variable domain, with the rest looked up from reference TRBV19 and TRBJ1-5, is DGGITQSPKYLFRKEGQNVTLSCEQNLNHDAMYWYRQDPGQGLRLIYYSQIVNDFQKGDIAEGYSVSREKKESFPLTVTSAQKNPTAFYLCASSVSGGGNQPQHFGDGTRLSIL.

This clonotype is a singleton in its sample. CDR3 nucleotides: TGTGCCAGTAGTATGATTCGGGTCAGTGAGCAGTTCTTC. Its translation is CASSMIRVSEQFF. The chain uses TRBV19 and TRBJ2-1; D ambiguous. This CDR3 region has 13 residues. The germline V gene has CDR1 LNHDA and CDR2 SQIVND (reference sequence). V shed 3 bases and J shed 9 bases, with 12 bases lying between them.

The chain combines TRBV2 with TRBJ1-5, with unresolved D. Germline CDR1 and CDR2: SNHLY and FYNNEI. V shed 3 bases and J shed 2 bases, with 11 bases lying between them. This CDR3 is built from 15 residues. CDR3: CASSDEGVGNQPQHF. The DNA of the CDR3 is TGTGCCAGCAGTGATGAGGGAGTCGGCAATCAGCCCCAGCATTTT. Drawing the rest from reference TRBV2 and TRBJ1-5, the complete variable domain is EPEVTQTPSHQVTQMGQEVILRCVPISNHLYFYWYRQILGQKVEFLVSFYNNEISEKSEIFDDQFSVERPDGSNFTLKIRSTKLEDSAMYFCASSDEGVGNQPQHFGDGTRLSIL.

The chain recombines TRBV19 with TRBJ1-5; unclear D gene. Germline V CDR1 and CDR2: LNHDA, SQIVND (reference sequence). Trimming took off 5 bases at V and 15 bases at J, with 17 bases between the two ends. The CDR3 has 12 residues. The CDR3: CASSFYTGSPHF. The CDR3, as DNA: TGTGCCAGTAGTTTCTACACCGGATCGCCGCATTTT.

This clonotype has just a few counts. The gene calls are TRBV28 and TRBJ1-5; D ambiguous. The CDR3 is 12 residues long. Germline V gives CDR1 MDHEN, CDR2 SYDVKM. The V gene lost 4 bases and the J gene lost 7 bases, with 8 bases spanning the gap. The CDR3 region has the DNA TGTGCCAGCAGTTCCGTGGGCCAGCCCCAGCATTTT. This gives the protein CASSSVGQPQHF.

The chain joins TRBV4-3 to TRBJ1-2; 7 bases are shared with TRBD1. This CDR3 is built from 16 residues. V trimming: 0 bases; J trimming: 8 bases; junction bases outside the gene matches: 12. Per the germline V gene, CDR1 is LGHNA and CDR2 is YSLEER. The CDR3 protein is CASSQDPGQIVRGYTF. The CDR3 nucleotides are TGCGCCAGCAGCCAAGATCCGGGACAGATAGTTCGGGGCTACACCTTC.